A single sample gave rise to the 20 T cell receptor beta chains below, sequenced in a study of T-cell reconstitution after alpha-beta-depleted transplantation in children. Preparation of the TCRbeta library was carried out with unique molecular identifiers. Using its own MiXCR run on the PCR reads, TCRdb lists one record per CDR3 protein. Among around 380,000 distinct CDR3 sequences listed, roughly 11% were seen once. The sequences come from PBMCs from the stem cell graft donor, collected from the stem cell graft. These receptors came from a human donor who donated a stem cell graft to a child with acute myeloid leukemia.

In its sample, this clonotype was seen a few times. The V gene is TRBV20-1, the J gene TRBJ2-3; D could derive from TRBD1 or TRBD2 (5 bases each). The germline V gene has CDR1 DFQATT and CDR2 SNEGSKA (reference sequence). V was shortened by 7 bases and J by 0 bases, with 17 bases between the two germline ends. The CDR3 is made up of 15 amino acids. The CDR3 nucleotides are TGCAGTGTGGGGACGGACTGGCCAAGCACAGATACGCAGTATTTT. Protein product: CSVGTDWPSTDTQYF.

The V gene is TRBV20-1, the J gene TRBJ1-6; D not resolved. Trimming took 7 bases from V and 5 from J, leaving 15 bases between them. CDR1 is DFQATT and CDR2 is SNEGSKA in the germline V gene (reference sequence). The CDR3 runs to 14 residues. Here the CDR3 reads CSEALDRDNSPLHF. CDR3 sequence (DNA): TGCAGTGAGGCTCTTGATCGAGATAATTCACCCCTCCACTTT.

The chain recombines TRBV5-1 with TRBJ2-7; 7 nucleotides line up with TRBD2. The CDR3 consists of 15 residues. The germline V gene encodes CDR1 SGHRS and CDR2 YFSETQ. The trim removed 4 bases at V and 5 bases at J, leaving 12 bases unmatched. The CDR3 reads CASSLGAGVSHEQYF. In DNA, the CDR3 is TGCGCCAGCAGCCTCGGGGCGGGAGTATCCCACGAGCAGTACTTC.

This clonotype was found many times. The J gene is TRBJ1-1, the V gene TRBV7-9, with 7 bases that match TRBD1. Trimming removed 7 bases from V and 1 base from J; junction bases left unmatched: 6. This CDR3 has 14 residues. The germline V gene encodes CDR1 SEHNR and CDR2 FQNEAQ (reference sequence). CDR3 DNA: TGTGCCAGCACCCCGGACAGGACGAACACTGAAGCTTTCTTT. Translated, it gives CASTPDRTNTEAFF.

The CDR3 region is CASSPVTPLNTEAFF. CDR3 sequence (DNA): TGCGCCAGCAGCCCAGTCACCCCTCTAAACACTGAAGCTTTCTTT. The genes are TRBV4-1 and TRBJ1-1; no clear D. With 4 bases removed from V and 2 bases from J, the gap between germline ends came to 14 bases. CDR1 and CDR2 from the germline V gene are MGHRA and YSYEKL. The CDR3 is 15 residues long.

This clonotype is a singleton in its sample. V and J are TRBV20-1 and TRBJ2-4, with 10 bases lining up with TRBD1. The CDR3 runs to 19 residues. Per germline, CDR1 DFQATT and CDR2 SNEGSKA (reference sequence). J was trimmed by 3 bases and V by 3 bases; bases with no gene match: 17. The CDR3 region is CSASAGTGEGYRGKNIQYF. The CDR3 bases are TGCAGTGCTAGCGCTGGGACAGGGGAGGGTTATAGAGGCAAAAACATTCAGTACTTC.

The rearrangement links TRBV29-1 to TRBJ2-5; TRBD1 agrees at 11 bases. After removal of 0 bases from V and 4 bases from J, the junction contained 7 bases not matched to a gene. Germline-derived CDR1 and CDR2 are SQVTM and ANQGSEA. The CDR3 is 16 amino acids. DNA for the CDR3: TGCAGCGTTGAAGATCGAAAGGGGACAGGGGGAGAGACCCAGTACTTC. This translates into CSVEDRKGTGGETQYF. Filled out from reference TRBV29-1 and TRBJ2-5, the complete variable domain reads SAVISQKPSRDICQRGTSLTIQCQVDSQVTMMFWYRQQPGQSLTLIATANQGSEATYESGFVIDKFPISRPNLTFSTLTVSNMSPEDSSIYLCSVEDRKGTGGETQYFGPGTRLLVL.

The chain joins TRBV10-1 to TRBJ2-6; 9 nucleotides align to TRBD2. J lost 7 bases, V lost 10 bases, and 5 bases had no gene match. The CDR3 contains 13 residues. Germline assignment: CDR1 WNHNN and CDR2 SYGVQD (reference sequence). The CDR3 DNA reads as TGCGCCATCCTGCGGGAGGGTGCCAACGTCCTGACTTTC. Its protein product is CAILREGANVLTF.

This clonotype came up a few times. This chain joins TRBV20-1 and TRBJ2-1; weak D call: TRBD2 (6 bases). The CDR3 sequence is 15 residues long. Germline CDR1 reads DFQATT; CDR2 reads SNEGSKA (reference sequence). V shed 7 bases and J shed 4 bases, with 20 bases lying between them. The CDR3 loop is CSVHSGRGPYNEQFF. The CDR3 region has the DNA TGCAGTGTTCACTCGGGGCGGGGACCTTACAATGAGCAGTTCTTC.

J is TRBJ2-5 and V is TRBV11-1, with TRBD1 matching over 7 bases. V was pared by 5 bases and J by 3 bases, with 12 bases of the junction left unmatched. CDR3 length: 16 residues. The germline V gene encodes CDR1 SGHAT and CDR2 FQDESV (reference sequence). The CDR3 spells CASSLTGARRKETQYF. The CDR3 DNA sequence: TGTGCCAGCAGCCTCACAGGGGCGCGTCGAAAAGAGACCCAGTACTTC. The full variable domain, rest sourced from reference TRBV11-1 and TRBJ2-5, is EAEVAQSPRYKITEKSQAVAFWCDPISGHATLYWYRQILGQGPELLVQFQDESVVDDSQLPKDRFSAERLKGVDSTLKIQPAELGDSAMYLCASSLTGARRKETQYFGPGTRLLVL.

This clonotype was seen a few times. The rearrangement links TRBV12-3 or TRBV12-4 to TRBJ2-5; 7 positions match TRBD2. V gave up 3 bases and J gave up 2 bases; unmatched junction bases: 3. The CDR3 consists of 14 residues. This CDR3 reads CASSFFGGQETQYF. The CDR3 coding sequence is TGTGCCAGCAGTTTCTTCGGGGGGCAAGAGACCCAGTACTTC.

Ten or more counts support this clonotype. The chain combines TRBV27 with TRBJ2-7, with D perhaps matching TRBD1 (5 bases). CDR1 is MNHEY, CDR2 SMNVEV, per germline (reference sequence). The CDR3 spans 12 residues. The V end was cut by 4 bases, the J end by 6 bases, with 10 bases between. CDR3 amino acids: CASSYQGSEQYF. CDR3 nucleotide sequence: TGTGCCAGCAGTTATCAGGGTTCCGAGCAGTACTTC.

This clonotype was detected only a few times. This CDR3 reads CASSQTPTGELFF. DNA for the CDR3: TGTGCCAGCAGCCAAACTCCCACCGGGGAGCTGTTTTTT. The J gene is TRBJ2-2, the V gene TRBV3-1; D uncertain. V lost 2 bases and J 4 bases, leaving 5 bases between the germline ends. Germline loops: CDR1 LGHDT, CDR2 YNNKEL (reference sequence). The CDR3 loop spans 13 amino acids.

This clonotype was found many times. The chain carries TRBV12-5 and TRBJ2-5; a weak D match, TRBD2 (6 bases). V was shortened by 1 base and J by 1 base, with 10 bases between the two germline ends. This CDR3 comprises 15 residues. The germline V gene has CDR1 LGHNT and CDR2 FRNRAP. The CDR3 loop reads CASGLGAGLQETQYF. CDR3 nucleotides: TGTGCTAGTGGTTTGGGTGCGGGACTCCAAGAGACCCAGTACTTC.

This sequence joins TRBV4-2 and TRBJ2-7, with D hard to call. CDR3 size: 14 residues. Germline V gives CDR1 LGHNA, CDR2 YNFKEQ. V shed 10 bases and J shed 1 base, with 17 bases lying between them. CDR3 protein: CAIGFGRRSYEQYF. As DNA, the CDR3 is TGTGCCATCGGCTTCGGGCGCCGTTCCTACGAGCAGTACTTC.

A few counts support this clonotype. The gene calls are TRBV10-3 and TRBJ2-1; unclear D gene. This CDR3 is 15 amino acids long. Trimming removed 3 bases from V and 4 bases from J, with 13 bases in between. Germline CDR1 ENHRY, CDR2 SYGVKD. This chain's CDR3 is CAISDRGASYNEQFF. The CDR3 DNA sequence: TGTGCCATCAGTGATCGTGGAGCCTCGTACAATGAGCAGTTCTTC.

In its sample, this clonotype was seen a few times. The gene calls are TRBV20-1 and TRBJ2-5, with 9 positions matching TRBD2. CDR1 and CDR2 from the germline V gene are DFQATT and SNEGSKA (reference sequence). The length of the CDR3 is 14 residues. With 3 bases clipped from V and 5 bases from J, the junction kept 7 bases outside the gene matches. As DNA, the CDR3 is TGCAGTGCTAGCGCCACCGCGGGGGGGGAGACCCAGTACTTC. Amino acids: CSASATAGGETQYF.

DNA of the CDR3: TGCAGTGCGGAAAGACAGGGACTGACCTACGAGCAGTACTTC. This encodes CSAERQGLTYEQYF. This rearrangement joins TRBV20-1 to TRBJ2-7; perhaps TRBD1 as D (7 bases). V gave up 6 bases and J gave up 2 bases, with 17 bases separating them. Germline loops: CDR1 DFQATT, CDR2 SNEGSKA (reference sequence). The CDR3 has 14 residues.

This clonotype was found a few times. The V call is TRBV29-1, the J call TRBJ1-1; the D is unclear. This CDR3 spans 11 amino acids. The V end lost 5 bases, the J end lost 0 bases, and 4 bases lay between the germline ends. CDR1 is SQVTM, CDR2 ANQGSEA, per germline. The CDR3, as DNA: TGCAGCGTTTTGGTGAACACTGAAGCTTTCTTT. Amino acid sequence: CSVLVNTEAFF.

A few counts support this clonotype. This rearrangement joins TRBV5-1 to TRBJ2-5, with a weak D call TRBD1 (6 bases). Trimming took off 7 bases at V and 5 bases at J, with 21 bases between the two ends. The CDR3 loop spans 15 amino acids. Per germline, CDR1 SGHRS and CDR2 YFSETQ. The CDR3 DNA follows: TGCGCCAGCGCCCTGACAAGGGGGTCGGTCGAGACCCAGTACTTC. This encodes CASALTRGSVETQYF.